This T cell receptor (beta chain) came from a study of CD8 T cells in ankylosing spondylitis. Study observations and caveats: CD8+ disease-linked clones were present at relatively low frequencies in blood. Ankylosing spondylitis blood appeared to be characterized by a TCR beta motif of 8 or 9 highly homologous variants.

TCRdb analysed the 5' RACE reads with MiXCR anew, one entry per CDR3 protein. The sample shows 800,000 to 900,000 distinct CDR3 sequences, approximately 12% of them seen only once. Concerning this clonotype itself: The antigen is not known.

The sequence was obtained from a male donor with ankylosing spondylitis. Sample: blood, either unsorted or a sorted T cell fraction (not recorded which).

The CDR3 spells CSASKTGMGGYTF. CDR3 bases: TGCAGTGCTAGCAAAACAGGGATGGGGGGCTACACCTTC. The chain joins TRBV20-1 to TRBJ1-2, with D maybe TRBD1 (6 bases). The length of the CDR3 is 13 residues. Per the germline V gene, CDR1 is DFQATT and CDR2 is SNEGSKA (reference sequence). Between the trimmed V and J ends, which lost 3 bases and 8 bases, there was a span of 16 bases.